Listed below are T cell receptor beta chains from one sample, sequenced in a study of CD8 T cells in ankylosing spondylitis. MiXCR, applied by TCRdb to the 5' RACE reads, yields one record per CDR3 protein. The sample consists of about 360,000 distinct CDR3 sequences, 20% of them appearing once. Specimen: blood, either unsorted or a sorted T cell fraction (not recorded which). The source is a male donor with ankylosing spondylitis or in good health (not recorded which). The CDR3 runs from the conserved cysteine through the conserved F or W. D genes are given only for firm matches. Not every row has a clone size; where given, it reads once, few, many or a size class.

d_call	clone_size	v_call	j_call	cdr3_nt	cdr3_aa
TRBD2	few	TRBV27	TRBJ2-7	TGTGCCAGCAGTTTAGCGGGGGGGCCCTCCTACGAGCAGTACTTC	CASSLAGGPSYEQYF
TRBD2	few	TRBV20-1	TRBJ2-1	TGCCTGGGTAGCGGGGGGCTTCACAATGAGCAGTTCTTC	CLGSGGLHNEQFF
TRBD2	few	TRBV15	TRBJ2-2	TGTGCCACCAGCAGAGACCGCACCCGGGAGGGCGTCGGGGAGCTGTTTTTT	CATSRDRTREGVGELFF
NA	NA	TRBV5-6	TRBJ2-7	TGTGCCAGCAGCGACAGTTTTTTCTATCACGAGCAGTACTTC	CASSDSFFYHEQYF
NA	NA	TRBV29-1	TRBJ2-7	TGCAGCGTTGAAGGTCAGGACTCCTACGAGCAGTACTTC	CSVEGQDSYEQYF
TRBD2	few	TRBV4-2	TRBJ2-7	TGTGCCAGCAGCCAAAGGCTAGCGGTCACCTACGAGCAGTACTTC	CASSQRLAVTYEQYF
NA	few	TRBV12-3/TRBV12-4	TRBJ2-1	TGTGCCAGCAGTCCCGGAGCAGTCCATGAGCAGTTCTTC	CASSPGAVHEQFF
NA	few	TRBV29-1	TRBJ2-1	TGCAGCGTTCAAACGGGTTACAATGAGCAGTTCTTC	CSVQTGYNEQFF
NA	NA	TRBV4-2	TRBJ2-1	TGTGCCAGCAGTGGCGGGCTGAAAGATGAGCAGTTCTTC	CASSGGLKDEQFF
TRBD1	NA	TRBV7-9	TRBJ2-7	TGTGCCAGCAGCTTAGGACCCCAGGGGGAACGGAACGAGCAGTACTTC	CASSLGPQGERNEQYF
NA	few	TRBV6-1	TRBJ2-7	TGTGCCGAAAAACTCCGTGGGACGAGGAGCGAGCAGTACTTC	CAEKLRGTRSEQYF
TRBD2	NA	TRBV11-1	TRBJ2-5	TGTGCCAGCAGCTTCTCGCGGGGGGTCGGGAGGGAGACCCAGTACTTC	CASSFSRGVGRETQYF
TRBD1	NA	TRBV6-6	TRBJ2-7	TGTGCCAGCGGGACAGGCCAATACGAGCAGTACTTC	CASGTGQYEQYF
NA	NA	TRBV7-9	TRBJ2-3	TGTGCCAGCAGAGACGGGGGCACAGATACGCAGTATTTT	CASRDGGTDTQYF
TRBD2	NA	TRBV20-1	TRBJ2-1	TGCAGTGCTAGGGGACGAGGCACTAGCGGGGACTACAATGAGCAGTTCTTC	CSARGRGTSGDYNEQFF
NA	NA	TRBV11-1	TRBJ2-7	TGTGCCAGCAGCTTGAGAGGTTTTGCAGGGTCCCCTTTGGACGAGCAGTACTTC	CASSLRGFAGSPLDEQYF
NA	many	TRBV27	TRBJ2-7	TGTGCCAGCAGTTGGGGCTCCGAGCAGTACTTC	CASSWGSEQYF
TRBD1	few	TRBV7-2	TRBJ2-7	TGTGCCAGCAGCTTACAGGACAGGGTCTACGAGCAGTACTTC	CASSLQDRVYEQYF
NA	many	TRBV7-2	TRBJ2-7	TGTGCCAGCAGCTTACGGGGGACCTACGAGCAGTACTTC	CASSLRGTYEQYF
NA	NA	TRBV20-1	TRBJ2-2	TGCAGTGCGATCCAGGGGCTCGCGGTGGGCGGGGAGCTGTTTTTT	CSAIQGLAVGGELFF